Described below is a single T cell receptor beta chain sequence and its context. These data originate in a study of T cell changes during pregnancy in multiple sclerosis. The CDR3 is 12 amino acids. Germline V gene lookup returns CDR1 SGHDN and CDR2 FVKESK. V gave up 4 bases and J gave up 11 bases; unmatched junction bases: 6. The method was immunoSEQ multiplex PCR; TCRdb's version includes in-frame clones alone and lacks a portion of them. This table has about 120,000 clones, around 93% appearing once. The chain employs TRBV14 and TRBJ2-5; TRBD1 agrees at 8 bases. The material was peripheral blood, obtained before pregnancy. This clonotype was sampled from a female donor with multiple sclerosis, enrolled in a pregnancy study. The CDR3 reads CASSRTGKEQYF. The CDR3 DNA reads TGTGCCAGCAGCCGGACAGGGAAAGAGCAGTACTTC.